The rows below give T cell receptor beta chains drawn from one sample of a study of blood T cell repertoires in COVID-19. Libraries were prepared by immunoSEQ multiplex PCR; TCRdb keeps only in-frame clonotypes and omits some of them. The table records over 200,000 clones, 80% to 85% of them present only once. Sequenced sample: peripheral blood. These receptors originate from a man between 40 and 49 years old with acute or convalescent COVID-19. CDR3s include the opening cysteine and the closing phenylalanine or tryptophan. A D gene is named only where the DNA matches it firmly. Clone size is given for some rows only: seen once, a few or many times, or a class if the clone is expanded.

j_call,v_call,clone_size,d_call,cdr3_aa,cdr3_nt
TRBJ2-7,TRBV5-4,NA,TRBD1,CASSHRDRTYEQYF,TGTGCCAGCAGCCACCGGGACAGGACCTACGAGCAGTACTTC
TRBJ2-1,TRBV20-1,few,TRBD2,CSASLSTSGLNEQFF,TGCAGTGCTAGTCTATCGACTAGCGGGTTGAATGAGCAGTTCTTC
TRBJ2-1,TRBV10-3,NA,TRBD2,CAISESGGRDNEQFF,TGTGCCATCAGTGAGTCTGGCGGGAGGGACAATGAGCAGTTCTTC
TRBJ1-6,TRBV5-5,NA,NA,CASSWGGIYNSPLHF,TGTGCCAGCAGCTGGGGGGGCATCTATAATTCACCCCTCCACTTT
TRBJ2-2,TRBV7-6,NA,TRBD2,CASSPAGGRITGELFF,TGTGCCAGCAGCCCTGCGGGAGGGAGGATTACCGGGGAGCTGTTTTTT
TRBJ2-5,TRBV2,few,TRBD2,CASSEIAGGQSQYF,TGTGCCAGCAGTGAAATAGCGGGAGGGCAATCCCAGTACTTC
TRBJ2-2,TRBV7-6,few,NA,CASSFLVNTGELFF,TGTGCCAGCAGCTTCTTAGTGAACACCGGGGAGCTGTTTTTT
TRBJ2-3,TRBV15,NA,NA,CATSRDKRRLSTDTQYF,TGTGCCACCAGCAGAGATAAGAGGAGACTGAGCACAGATACGCAGTATTTT
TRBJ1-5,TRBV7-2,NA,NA,CASSLGFQDQPQHF,TGTGCCAGCAGCTTAGGATTCCAGGATCAGCCCCAGCATTTT
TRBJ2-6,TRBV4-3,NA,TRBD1,CASSWAGTGTSGANVLTF,TGCGCCAGCAGCTGGGCCGGGACAGGGACGTCTGGGGCCAACGTCCTGACTTTC
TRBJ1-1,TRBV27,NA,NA,CASSLDGHMNTEAFF,TGTGCCAGCAGCCTGGACGGACACATGAACACTGAAGCTTTCTTT
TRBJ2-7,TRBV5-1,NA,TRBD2,CASSLGLAGALRSYEQYF,TGCGCCAGCAGCCTGGGACTAGCGGGAGCCCTTAGATCCTACGAGCAGTACTTC
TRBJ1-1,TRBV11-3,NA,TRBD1,CASSYRGHFTNTEAFF,TGTGCCAGCAGCTACAGGGGCCACTTTACGAACACTGAAGCTTTCTTT
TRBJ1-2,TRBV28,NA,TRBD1,CASRGGWGQNNYGYTF,TGTGCCAGCAGGGGCGGATGGGGACAGAATAACTATGGCTACACCTTC
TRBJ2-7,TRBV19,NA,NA,CASRLDHSVSSYEQYF,TGTGCCAGTAGGTTGGACCATAGCGTTAGCTCCTACGAGCAGTACTTC
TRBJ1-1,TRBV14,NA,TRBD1,CASSPRLGQGITEAFF,TGTGCCAGCAGCCCGAGGCTGGGACAGGGTATCACTGAAGCTTTCTTT